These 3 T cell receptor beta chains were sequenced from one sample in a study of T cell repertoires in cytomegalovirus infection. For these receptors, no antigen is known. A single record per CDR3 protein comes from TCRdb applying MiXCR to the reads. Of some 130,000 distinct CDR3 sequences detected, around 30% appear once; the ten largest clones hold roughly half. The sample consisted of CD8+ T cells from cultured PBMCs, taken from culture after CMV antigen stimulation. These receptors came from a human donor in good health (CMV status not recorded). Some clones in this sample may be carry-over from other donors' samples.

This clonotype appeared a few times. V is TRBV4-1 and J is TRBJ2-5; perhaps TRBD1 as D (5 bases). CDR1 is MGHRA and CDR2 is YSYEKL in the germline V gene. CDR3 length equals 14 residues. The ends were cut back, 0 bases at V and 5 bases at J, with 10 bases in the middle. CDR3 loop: CASSQDQGAETQYF. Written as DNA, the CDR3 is TGCGCCAGCAGCCAAGATCAAGGGGCTGAGACCCAGTACTTC.

CDR3 amino acids: CATSRGEVYEQYF. CDR3 nucleotides: TGTGCCACCAGCAGAGGTGAAGTCTACGAGCAGTACTTC. The chain has TRBV15 and TRBJ2-7; the D is unclear. Trimming removed 1 base from V and 3 bases from J, with 7 bases in between. CDR3 length: 13 residues. Germline loops: CDR1 LNHNV, CDR2 YYDKDF (reference sequence).

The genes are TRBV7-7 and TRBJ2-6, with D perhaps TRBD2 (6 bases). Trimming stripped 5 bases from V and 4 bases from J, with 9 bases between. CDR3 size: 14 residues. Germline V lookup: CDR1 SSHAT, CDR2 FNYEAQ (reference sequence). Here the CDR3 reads CASSPGGGANVLTF. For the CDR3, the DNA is TGTGCCAGCAGCCCCGGGGGAGGGGCCAACGTCCTGACTTTC. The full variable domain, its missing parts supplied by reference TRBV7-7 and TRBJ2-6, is GAGVSQSPRYKVTKRGQDVTLRCDPISSHATLYWYQQALGQGPEFLTYFNYEAQPDKSGLPSDRFSAERPEGSISTLTIQRTEQRDSAMYRCASSPGGGANVLTFGAGSRLTVL.